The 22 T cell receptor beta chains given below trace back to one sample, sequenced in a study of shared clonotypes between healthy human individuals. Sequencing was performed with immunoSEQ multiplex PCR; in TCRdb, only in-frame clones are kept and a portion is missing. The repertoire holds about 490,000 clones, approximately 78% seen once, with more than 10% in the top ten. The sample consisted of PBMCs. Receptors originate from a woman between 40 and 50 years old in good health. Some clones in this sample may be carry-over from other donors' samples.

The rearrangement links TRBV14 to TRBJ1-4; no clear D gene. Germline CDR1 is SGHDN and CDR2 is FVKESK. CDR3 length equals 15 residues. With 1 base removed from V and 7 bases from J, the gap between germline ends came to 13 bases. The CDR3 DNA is TGTGCCAGCAGCCAAGTGGGAAACCGGGCTGAAAAACTGTTTTTT. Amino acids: CASSQVGNRAEKLFF.

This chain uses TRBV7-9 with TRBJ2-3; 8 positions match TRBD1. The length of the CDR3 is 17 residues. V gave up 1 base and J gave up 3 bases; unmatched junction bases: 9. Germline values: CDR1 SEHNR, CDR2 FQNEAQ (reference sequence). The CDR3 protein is CASSLGGGQGATDTQYF. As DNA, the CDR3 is TGTGCCAGCAGCTTAGGAGGGGGCCAGGGGGCGACAGATACGCAGTATTTT.

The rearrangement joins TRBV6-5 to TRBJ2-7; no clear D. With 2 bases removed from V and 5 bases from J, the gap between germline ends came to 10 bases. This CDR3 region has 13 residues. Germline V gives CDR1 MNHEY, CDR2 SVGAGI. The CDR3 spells CASSYGRTDEQYF. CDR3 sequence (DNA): TGTGCCAGCAGTTACGGTAGAACGGACGAGCAGTACTTC.

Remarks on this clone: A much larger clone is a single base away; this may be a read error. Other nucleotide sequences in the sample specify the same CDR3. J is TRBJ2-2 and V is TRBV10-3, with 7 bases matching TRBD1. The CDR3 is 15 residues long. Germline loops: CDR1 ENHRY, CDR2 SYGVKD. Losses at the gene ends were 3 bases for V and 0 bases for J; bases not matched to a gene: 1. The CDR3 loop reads CAISDGTANTGELFF. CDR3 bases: TGTGCCATCAGTGACGGGACAGCGAACACCGGGGAGCTGTTTTTT.

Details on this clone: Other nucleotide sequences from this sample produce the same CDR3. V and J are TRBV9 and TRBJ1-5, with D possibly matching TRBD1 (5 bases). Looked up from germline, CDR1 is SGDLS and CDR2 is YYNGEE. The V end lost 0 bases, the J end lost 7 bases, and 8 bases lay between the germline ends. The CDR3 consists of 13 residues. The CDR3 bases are TGTGCCAGCAGCGTAGGGCAGGGCCAGCCCCAGCATTTT. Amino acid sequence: CASSVGQGQPQHF.

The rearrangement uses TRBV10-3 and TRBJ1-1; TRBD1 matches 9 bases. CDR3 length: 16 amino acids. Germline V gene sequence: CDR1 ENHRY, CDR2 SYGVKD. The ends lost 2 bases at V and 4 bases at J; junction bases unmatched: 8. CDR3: CAISETRTGAVTEAFF. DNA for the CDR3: TGTGCCATCAGTGAGACCCGGACAGGGGCGGTCACTGAAGCTTTCTTT.

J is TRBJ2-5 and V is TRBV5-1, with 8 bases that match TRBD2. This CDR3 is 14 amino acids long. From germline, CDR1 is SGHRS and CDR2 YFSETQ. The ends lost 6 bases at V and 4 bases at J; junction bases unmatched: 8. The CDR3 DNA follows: TGCGCCAGCACTGAGCGGGAGTTACGAGAGACCCAGTACTTC. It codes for CASTERELRETQYF.

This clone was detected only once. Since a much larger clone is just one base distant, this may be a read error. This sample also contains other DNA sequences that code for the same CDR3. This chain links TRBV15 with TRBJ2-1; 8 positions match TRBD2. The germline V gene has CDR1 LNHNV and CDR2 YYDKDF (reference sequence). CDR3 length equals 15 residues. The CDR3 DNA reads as TGTGCCACCAGCAGAGTAGCGGGGTCGTACAATGAACAGTTCTTC. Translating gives CATSRVAGSYNEQFF.

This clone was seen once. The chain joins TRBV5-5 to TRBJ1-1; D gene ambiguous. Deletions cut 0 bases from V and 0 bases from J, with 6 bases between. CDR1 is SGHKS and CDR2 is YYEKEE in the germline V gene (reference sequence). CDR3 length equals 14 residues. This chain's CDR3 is CASSLGTVNTEAFF. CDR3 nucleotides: TGTGCCAGCAGCTTGGGGACGGTGAACACTGAAGCTTTCTTT.

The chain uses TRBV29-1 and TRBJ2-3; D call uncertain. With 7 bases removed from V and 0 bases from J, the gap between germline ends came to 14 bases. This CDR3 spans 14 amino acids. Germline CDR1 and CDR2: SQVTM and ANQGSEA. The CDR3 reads CSDLGLGSTDTQYF. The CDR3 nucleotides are TGCAGCGACCTCGGGTTAGGGAGCACAGATACGCAGTATTTT.

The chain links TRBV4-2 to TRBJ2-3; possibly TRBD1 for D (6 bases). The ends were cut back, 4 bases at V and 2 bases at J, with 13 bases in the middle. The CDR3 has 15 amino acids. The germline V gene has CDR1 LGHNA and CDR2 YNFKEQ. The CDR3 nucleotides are TGTGCCAGCAGCCCTGGGGGCGGTAACACAGATACGCAGTATTTT. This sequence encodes CASSPGGGNTDTQYF.

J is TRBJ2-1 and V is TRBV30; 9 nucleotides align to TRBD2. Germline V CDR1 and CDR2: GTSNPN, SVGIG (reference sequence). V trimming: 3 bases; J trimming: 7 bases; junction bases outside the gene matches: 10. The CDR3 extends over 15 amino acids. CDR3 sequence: CAWREWAGGLNEQFF. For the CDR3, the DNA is TGTGCCTGGAGGGAGTGGGCGGGAGGGCTAAATGAGCAGTTCTTC.

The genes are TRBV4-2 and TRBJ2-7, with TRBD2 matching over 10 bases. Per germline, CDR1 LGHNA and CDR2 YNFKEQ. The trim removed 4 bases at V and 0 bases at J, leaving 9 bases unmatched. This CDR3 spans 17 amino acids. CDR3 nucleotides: TGTGCCAGCAGCCGCGAGCTAGCGGGGGATAGCTCCTACGAGCAGTACTTC. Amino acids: CASSRELAGDSSYEQYF.

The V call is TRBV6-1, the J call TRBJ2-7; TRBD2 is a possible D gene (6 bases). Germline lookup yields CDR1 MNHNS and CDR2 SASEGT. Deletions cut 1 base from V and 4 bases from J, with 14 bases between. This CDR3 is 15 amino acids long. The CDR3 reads CASSEGRLADYEQYF. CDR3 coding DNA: TGTGCCAGCAGTGAAGGGCGATTAGCGGATTACGAGCAGTACTTC.

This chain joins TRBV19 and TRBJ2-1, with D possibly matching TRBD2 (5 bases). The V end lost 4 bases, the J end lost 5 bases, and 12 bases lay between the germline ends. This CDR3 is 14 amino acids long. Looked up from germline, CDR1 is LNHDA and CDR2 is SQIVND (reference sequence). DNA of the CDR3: TGTGCCAGTAGTACCGATTACGGGAACAATGAGCAGTTCTTC. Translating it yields CASSTDYGNNEQFF.

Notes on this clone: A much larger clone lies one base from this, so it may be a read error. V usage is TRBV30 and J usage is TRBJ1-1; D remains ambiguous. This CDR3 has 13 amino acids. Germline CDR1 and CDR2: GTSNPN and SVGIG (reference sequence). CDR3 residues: CDWSVAENTEAFF. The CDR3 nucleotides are TGTGACTGGAGTGTAGCAGAGAACACTGAAGCTTTCTTT.

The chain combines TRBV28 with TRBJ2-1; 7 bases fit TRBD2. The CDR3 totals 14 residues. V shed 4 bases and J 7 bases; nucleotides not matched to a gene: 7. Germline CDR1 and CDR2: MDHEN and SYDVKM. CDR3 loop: CASSWEGRRNEQFF. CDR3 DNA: TGTGCCAGCAGTTGGGAGGGTCGGAGAAATGAGCAGTTCTTC.

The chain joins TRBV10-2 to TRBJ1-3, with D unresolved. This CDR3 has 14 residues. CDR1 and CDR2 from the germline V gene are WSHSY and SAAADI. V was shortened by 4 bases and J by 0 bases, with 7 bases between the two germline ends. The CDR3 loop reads CASSASFSGNTIYF. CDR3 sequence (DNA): TGCGCCAGCAGTGCCTCTTTCTCTGGAAACACCATATATTTT.

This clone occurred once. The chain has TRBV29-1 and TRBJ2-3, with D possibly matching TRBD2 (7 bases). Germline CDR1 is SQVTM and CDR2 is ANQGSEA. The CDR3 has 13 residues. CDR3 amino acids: CTGGRSQTDTQYF. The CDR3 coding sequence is TGCACCGGGGGGCGAAGTCAGACAGATACGCAGTATTTT.

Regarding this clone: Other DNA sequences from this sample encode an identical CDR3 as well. This CDR3 reads CASSFGSASEQYF. CDR3 DNA sequence: TGTGCCAGCAGCTTTGGTTCCGCCAGCGAGCAGTACTTC. J is TRBJ2-7 and V is TRBV13; D unresolved. Between the trimmed V and J ends, which lost 3 bases and 6 bases, there was a span of 12 bases. Germline V gene data show CDR1 as PRHDT and CDR2 as FYEKMQ (reference sequence). The CDR3 has 13 amino acids.

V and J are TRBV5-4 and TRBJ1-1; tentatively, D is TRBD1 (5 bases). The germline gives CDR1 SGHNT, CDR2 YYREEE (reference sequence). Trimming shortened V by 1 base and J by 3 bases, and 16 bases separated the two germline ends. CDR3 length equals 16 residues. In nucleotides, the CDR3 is TGTGCCAGCAGCTTGATAGGAGATCCAGGGCACACTGAAGCTTTCTTT. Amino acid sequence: CASSLIGDPGHTEAFF.

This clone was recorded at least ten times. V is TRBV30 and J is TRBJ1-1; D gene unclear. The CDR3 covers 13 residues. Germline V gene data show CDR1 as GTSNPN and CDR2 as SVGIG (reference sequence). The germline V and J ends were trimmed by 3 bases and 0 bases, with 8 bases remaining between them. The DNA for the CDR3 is TGTGCCTGGAGCGCTATGATGAACACTGAAGCTTTCTTT. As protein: CAWSAMMNTEAFF.